This entry concerns a single T cell receptor beta chain. Some clones are missing from TCRdb's copy, which holds only in-frame ones; the method was immunoSEQ multiplex PCR. The sample has around 250,000 clones, about 90% seen once. These data belong to a study of blood T cell repertoires in COVID-19. Study-level information: The analysed material was cDNA or gDNA that came from T cells, B-cell-depleted T cells, or PBMCs.

This CDR3 is 16 amino acids long. V was trimmed by 10 bases and J by 11 bases, leaving 29 bases between them. Germline CDR1 is MNHEY and CDR2 is SMNVEV (reference sequence). Researchers sorted participants into cohorts using their self-reported clinical history. The clonotype originates from a human donor in a cohort exposed to, infected with or recovered from COVID-19 (not recorded which). The donor label of this sample is uncertain. Input material: PBMCs or T cells enriched from blood (not recorded which). The V gene is TRBV27, the J gene TRBJ1-4, with D perhaps matching TRBD1 (6 bases). CDR3 DNA: TGTGCCACCTTTGGACAGCACTGTTGGCATTTTGAGAAACTGTTTTTT. Translated, it gives CATFGQHCWHFEKLFF.